One and the same sample provided the 24 T cell receptor beta chains below, sequenced in a study of shared clonotypes between healthy human individuals. Clones were sequenced by immunoSEQ multiplex PCR, and TCRdb holds only the in-frame ones, with some missing. The sample records fewer than 850,000 clones, about 92% being singletons. The sequenced sample was memory CD8+ T cells from PBMCs. Subset denoted: CD45RO+ cells pooled with CCR7-negative TemRA cells. The receptors were gathered from a man between 18 and 29 years old in good health. Some clones in this sample may be carry-over from other donors' samples.

As for this clone: The sample has other DNA sequences that encode this CDR3 too. The V and J genes are TRBV5-4 and TRBJ1-2; tentatively, D is TRBD1 (5 bases). V lost 0 bases and J 2 bases, leaving 11 bases between the germline ends. Germline CDR1 is SGHNT and CDR2 is YYREEE (reference sequence). The CDR3 has 15 residues. The CDR3 region is CASSLDRSTNYGYTF. CDR3 coding DNA: TGTGCCAGCAGCTTGGACAGGTCAACAAACTATGGCTACACCTTC.

This sequence joins TRBV25-1 and TRBJ2-6; the D gene is possibly TRBD1 (5 bases). The CDR3 is made up of 14 amino acids. The ends were cut back, 6 bases at V and 4 bases at J, with 10 bases in the middle. The germline V gene encodes CDR1 MGHDK and CDR2 SYGVNS. The CDR3 sequence: CASSKGWGANVLTF. The DNA of the CDR3 is TGTGCCAGCAGCAAGGGGTGGGGGGCCAACGTCCTGACTTTC.

V and J are TRBV9 and TRBJ2-5; 10 nucleotides agree with TRBD2. The CDR3 spans 16 residues. Germline V gene lookup returns CDR1 SGDLS and CDR2 YYNGEE. The junction had 10 bases not matched to a gene; V was cut back by 3 bases and J by 5 bases. CDR3 DNA sequence: TGTGCCAGCAGCGCCGGACTAGCGGAGGGAAGGGAGACCCAGTACTTC. Protein sequence: CASSAGLAEGRETQYF. The full variable domain, completed using reference TRBV9 and TRBJ2-5, is DSGVTQTPKHLITATGQRVTLRCSPRSGDLSVYWYQQSLDQGLQFLIQYYNGEERAKGNILERFSAQQFPDLHSELNLSSLELGDSALYFCASSAGLAEGRETQYFGPGTRLLVL.

This chain connects TRBV28 to TRBJ2-3, with D possibly being TRBD2 (6 bases). Trimming left V 5 bases short and J 2 bases short, with 20 bases between. There are 17 residues in the CDR3. CDR1 is MDHEN, CDR2 SYDVKM, per germline. CDR3 sequence (DNA): TGTGCCAGCAGTCTCCCCGTACCGGGACTCAACACAGATACGCAGTATTTT. This encodes CASSLPVPGLNTDTQYF. Full variable domain (outside the CDR3, taken from reference TRBV28 and TRBJ2-3): DVKVTQSSRYLVKRTGEKVFLECVQDMDHENMFWYRQDPGLGLRLIYFSYDVKMKEKGDIPEGYSVSREKKERFSLILESASTNQTSMYLCASSLPVPGLNTDTQYFGPGTRLTVL.

The chain has TRBV7-9 and TRBJ2-3, with D perhaps TRBD1 or TRBD2 (5 bases each). Trimming took off 4 bases at V and 1 base at J, with 15 bases between the two ends. The CDR3 contains 16 residues. CDR1 SEHNR and CDR2 FQNEAQ come from the germline V gene (reference sequence). Written as DNA, the CDR3 is TGTGCCAGCAGCTCGTCACGGGACGGGGGCACAGATACGCAGTATTTT. The encoded protein is CASSSSRDGGTDTQYF.

This chain connects TRBV23-1 to TRBJ1-2; TRBD1 matches at 9 bases. TRBV23-1 is an ORF for which the function is uncertain. V dropped 2 bases and J dropped 4; count of bases not matched to a gene: 8. This CDR3 is 16 amino acids long. CDR3 coding DNA: TGCGCCAGCAGTCAACAACAGGGGGCGCGGAGCTATGGCTACACCTTC. Translation gives CASSQQQGARSYGYTF.

The V and J genes are TRBV25-1 and TRBJ2-3; 9 bases line up with TRBD1. V trimming: 5 bases; J trimming: 1 base; junction bases outside the gene matches: 4. Germline lookup yields CDR1 MGHDK and CDR2 SYGVNS. This CDR3 comprises 15 residues. The CDR3 reads CASSYGQGRTDTQYF. CDR3 nucleotide sequence: TGTGCCAGCAGTTACGGACAGGGGCGCACAGATACGCAGTATTTT. Combining the CDR3 with reference TRBV25-1 and TRBJ2-3 gives the whole variable domain EADIYQTPRYLVIGTGKKITLECSQTMGHDKMYWYQQDPGMELHLIHYSYGVNSTEKGDLSSESTVSRIRTEHFPLTLESARPSHTSQYLCASSYGQGRTDTQYFGPGTRLTVL.

The CDR3 nucleotides read TGTGCCAGCAGGGGGTTAAGCTCCTACGAGCAGTACTTC. Its protein product is CASRGLSSYEQYF. The chain carries TRBV28 and TRBJ2-7; D call uncertain. Germline V CDR1 and CDR2: MDHEN, SYDVKM. V was shortened by 6 bases and J by 0 bases, with 9 bases between the two germline ends. The CDR3 is 13 amino acids.

This chain links TRBV4-2 with TRBJ2-7; 7 bases map to TRBD2. The trim removed 0 bases at V and 2 bases at J, leaving 4 bases unmatched. The CDR3 extends over 15 amino acids. Germline CDR1 reads LGHNA; CDR2 reads YNFKEQ. The CDR3 loop reads CASSQEASGAYEQYF. In DNA, the CDR3 is TGTGCCAGCAGCCAAGAAGCTAGCGGTGCCTACGAGCAGTACTTC.

The chain joins TRBV11-1 to TRBJ2-7; D call uncertain. The germline CDR1 and CDR2 sequences are SGHAT and FQDESV (reference sequence). The CDR3 has 13 residues. V lost 4 bases and J lost 2, with 9 bases in between. This chain's CDR3 is CASSYRGTYEQYF. DNA of the CDR3: TGTGCCAGCAGCTACCGAGGAACCTACGAGCAGTACTTC.

The genes are TRBV13 and TRBJ1-1, with D uncertain. This CDR3 is built from 12 residues. Trimming took 1 base from V and 6 from J, leaving 6 bases between them. Germline lookup yields CDR1 PRHDT and CDR2 FYEKMQ (reference sequence). This chain's CDR3 is CASSLVRAEAFF. CDR3 in DNA: TGTGCCAGCAGCTTAGTTAGGGCTGAAGCTTTCTTT.

V is TRBV19 and J is TRBJ2-2; weak D call: TRBD2 (6 bases). CDR1 and CDR2 (germline): LNHDA, SQIVND (reference sequence). The CDR3 extends over 14 amino acids. Trimming took off 6 bases at V and 9 bases at J, with 17 bases between the two ends. CDR3 region: CASRIREEKRELFF. In DNA, the CDR3 is TGTGCCAGTAGAATCAGGGAGGAAAAAAGGGAGCTGTTTTTT.

The V gene is TRBV7-3, the J gene TRBJ2-7, with D uncertain. V lost 2 bases and J lost 7, with 9 bases in between. The CDR3 totals 12 residues. Per germline, CDR1 SGHTA and CDR2 FQGTGA. CDR3 nucleotides: TGTGCCAGCAGCTTAGAAGGGCGAGAGCAGTACTTC. Its translation is CASSLEGREQYF.

This chain links TRBV27 with TRBJ1-5, with D uncertain. The CDR3 totals 13 residues. V lost 3 bases and J 0 bases, leaving 3 bases between the germline ends. Germline V gives CDR1 MNHEY, CDR2 SMNVEV (reference sequence). The CDR3 DNA is TGTGCCAGCAGTTTGATTAGCAATCAGCCCCAGCATTTT. Amino acids: CASSLISNQPQHF.

The chain is built from TRBV9 and TRBJ1-4, with D maybe TRBD1 (5 bases). The CDR3 contains 15 residues. Trimming took off 2 bases at V and 5 bases at J, with 13 bases between the two ends. Germline CDR1 reads SGDLS; CDR2 reads YYNGEE. The CDR3 is CASSVRYDSNEKLFF. For the CDR3, the DNA is TGTGCCAGCAGCGTTAGGTATGACAGCAATGAAAAACTGTTTTTT.

The chain has TRBV5-4 and TRBJ1-3, with D hard to call. V was clipped by 2 bases and J by 13 bases, with 22 bases between them. The germline V gene encodes CDR1 SGHNT and CDR2 YYREEE (reference sequence). This CDR3 has 15 residues. The CDR3 sequence: CASSLGMEGSLCIYF. The CDR3 coding sequence is TGTGCCAGCAGCTTAGGAATGGAAGGCTCCCTCTGTATATATTTT. Looking up the rest from reference TRBV5-4 and TRBJ1-3 gives the full variable domain: ETGVTQSPTHLIKTRGQQVTLRCSSQSGHNTVSWYQQALGQGPQFIFQYYREEENGRGNFPPRFSGLQFPNYSSELNVNALELDDSALYLCASSLGMEGSLCIYFGEGSWLTVV.

The gene calls are TRBV28 and TRBJ2-1; TRBD2 aligns across 12 bases. The trim removed 8 bases at V and 6 bases at J, leaving 8 bases unmatched. The length of the CDR3 is 15 residues. CDR1 is MDHEN, CDR2 SYDVKM, per germline. CDR3 DNA sequence: TGTGCCAGCGGCCAAGGACTAGCGGGACCCAATGAGCAGTTCTTC. Residues: CASGQGLAGPNEQFF.

This chain connects TRBV18 to TRBJ2-3; TRBD2 matches 13 bases. Germline V CDR1 and CDR2: KGHSH, LQKENI. V lost 3 bases to trimming and J lost 4 bases; unmatched junction nucleotides: 7. The CDR3 covers 17 residues. CDR3 nucleotides: TGTGCCAGCTCACCTCCTGGACTAGCGGGAGTAGCAGATACGCAGTATTTT. Amino acids: CASSPPGLAGVADTQYF.

This sequence joins TRBV4-2 and TRBJ2-1, with 9 positions matching TRBD2. This CDR3 contains 13 residues. Per the germline V gene, CDR1 is LGHNA and CDR2 is YNFKEQ. Trimming at V came to 4 bases and at J to 9 bases, leaving 4 bases not matched to a gene. The CDR3 bases are TGTGCCAGCAGCCCTCTTAGCGGGAGTGAGCAGTTCTTC. This encodes CASSPLSGSEQFF.

The chain has TRBV28 and TRBJ2-1; 11 bases agree with TRBD2. The J segment lost 1 base and the V segment lost 4 bases, leaving 9 bases of the junction unmatched. Germline V gene lookup returns CDR1 MDHEN and CDR2 SYDVKM. The CDR3 has 18 amino acids. DNA for the CDR3: TGTGCCAGCAGTTCCCCGGGACTAGCGGAGCTATCCTACAATGAGCAGTTCTTC. Protein sequence: CASSSPGLAELSYNEQFF.

The chain links TRBV9 to TRBJ1-4; D is unresolved. Deletions cut 3 bases from V and 1 base from J, with 13 bases between. The length of the CDR3 is 16 residues. CDR1 is SGDLS and CDR2 is YYNGEE in the germline V gene. The CDR3: CASSGPAVGTNEKLFF. DNA for the CDR3: TGTGCCAGCAGCGGCCCGGCGGTTGGAACTAATGAAAAACTGTTTTTT.

The V and J genes are TRBV5-1 and TRBJ2-7; 7 nucleotides agree with TRBD2. With V trimmed by 4 bases and J by 4 bases, 11 bases remained unmatched. Looked up from germline, CDR1 is SGHRS and CDR2 is YFSETQ. This CDR3 contains 15 residues. In nucleotides, the CDR3 is TGCGCCAGCAGCCTGGTTCTAGCGGAGGGGTACGAGCAGTACTTC. Protein product: CASSLVLAEGYEQYF.

The J gene is TRBJ2-2, the V gene TRBV19; 7 bases match TRBD2. CDR1 and CDR2 from the germline V gene are LNHDA and SQIVND (reference sequence). The CDR3 spans 17 residues. The V segment lost 5 bases and the J segment 1 base; nucleotides outside the gene matches: 10. CDR3 bases: TGTGCCAGTAGTCTCCCTTTTAGCGGGCGGAACACCGGGGAGCTGTTTTTT. It yields the protein CASSLPFSGRNTGELFF.

This clone was found once. The CDR3 DNA sequence: TGCGCCAGCACCCCCGGGGCAGGGATTGGCGAGCAGTACTTC. As protein: CASTPGAGIGEQYF. The genes are TRBV4-1 and TRBJ2-7; D could derive from TRBD1 or TRBD2 (5 bases each). The germline CDR1 and CDR2 sequences are MGHRA and YSYEKL. This CDR3 has 14 amino acids. V gave up 7 bases and J gave up 6 bases, with 19 bases separating them.